Each of the 27 T cell receptor beta chains below was sequenced from the same sample in a study of cytomegalovirus exposure and HLA in healthy donors. With 60 Vbeta and 13 Jbeta primers, the PCR was carried out. Produced via immunoSEQ multiplex PCR; TCRdb's table is partial and in-frame only. The top ten clones hold 5% to 5.5% of a sample with 100,000 to 120,000 clones, around 82% of them seen once. Specimen: PBMCs. These receptor sequences come from a woman in her 30s in good health and CMV-seropositive.

The chain couples TRBV19 to TRBJ1-5; 11 bases line up with TRBD1. Trimming at V came to 5 bases and at J to 6 bases, leaving 9 bases not matched to a gene. The CDR3 length is 16 residues. Germline V gene lookup returns CDR1 LNHDA and CDR2 SQIVND (reference sequence). The CDR3 DNA sequence: TGTGCCAGTAGTGCCCATGGGACAGGGGGTTTTCAGCCCCAGCATTTT. Protein sequence: CASSAHGTGGFQPQHF.

This clone appeared a few times. The chain employs TRBV19 and TRBJ1-3; D unresolved. Trimming stripped 7 bases from V and 0 bases from J, with 16 bases between. This CDR3 is 16 amino acids long. CDR1 is LNHDA and CDR2 is SQIVND in the germline V gene (reference sequence). Here the CDR3 reads CASTPVTDFSGNTIYF. CDR3 bases: TGTGCCAGTACCCCCGTCACGGACTTCTCTGGAAACACCATATATTTT.

The V call is TRBV7-2, the J call TRBJ2-1, with 13 bases aligning to TRBD2. The CDR3 is 15 amino acids. The germline CDR1 and CDR2 sequences are SGHTA and FQGNSA. V lost 5 bases to trimming and J lost 9 bases; unmatched junction nucleotides: 7. The CDR3 spells CASSQLAGGHGEQFF. The CDR3 DNA reads TGTGCCAGCAGCCAACTAGCGGGAGGGCACGGTGAGCAGTTCTTC.

V gene TRBV12-5 combines with J gene TRBJ1-4; TRBD1 agrees at 9 bases. Germline V gene lookup returns CDR1 LGHNT and CDR2 FRNRAP. The junction had 4 bases not matched to a gene; V was cut back by 4 bases and J by 7 bases. This CDR3 is 14 amino acids long. CDR3 in amino acids: CASGSGQGVEKLFF. For the CDR3, the DNA is TGTGCTAGTGGTTCGGGACAGGGAGTTGAAAAACTGTTTTTT. Drawing the rest from reference TRBV12-5 and TRBJ1-4, the complete variable domain is DARVTQTPRHKVTEMGQEVTMRCQPILGHNTVFWYRQTMMQGLELLAYFRNRAPLDDSGMPKDRFSAEMPDATLATLKIQPSEPRDSAVYFCASGSGQGVEKLFFGSGTQLSVL.

The chain carries TRBV29-1 and TRBJ2-7; 11 nucleotides agree with TRBD2. V lost 5 bases to trimming and J lost 0 bases; unmatched junction nucleotides: 12. The CDR3 contains 17 residues. Germline CDR1 SQVTM, CDR2 ANQGSEA. Here the CDR3 reads CSVRGTSGQVSSYEQYF. The CDR3 DNA sequence: TGCAGCGTTCGTGGGACTAGCGGTCAAGTAAGCTCCTACGAGCAGTACTTC.

The chain is built from TRBV30 and TRBJ2-7, with 10 bases fitting TRBD2. The CDR3 loop spans 14 amino acids. J lost 2 bases, V lost 3 bases, and 4 bases had no gene match. From germline, CDR1 is GTSNPN and CDR2 SVGIG (reference sequence). For the CDR3, the DNA is TGTGCCTGGAGAAAAGCGGGAGGGACCTACGAGCAGTACTTC. Protein: CAWRKAGGTYEQYF. Combining the CDR3 with reference TRBV30 and TRBJ2-7 gives the whole variable domain SQTIHQWPATLVQPVGSPLSLECTVEGTSNPNLYWYRQAAGRGLQLLFYSVGIGQISSEVPQNLSASRPQDRQFILSSKKLLLSDSGFYLCAWRKAGGTYEQYFGPGTRLTVT.

The chain uses TRBV11-3 and TRBJ2-1, with 14 bases identical to TRBD2. V lost 5 bases and J lost 8; bases outside the gene matches: 11. Germline V gene data show CDR1 as SGHNT and CDR2 as YENEEA. The CDR3 has 17 residues. The CDR3 nucleotides are TGTGCCAGCAGCAGAATCCAACGGACTAGCGGGGGGTATGAGCAGTTCTTC. It encodes CASSRIQRTSGGYEQFF.

J is TRBJ2-5 and V is TRBV5-1; 11 nucleotides agree with TRBD1. Germline CDR1 and CDR2: SGHRS and YFSETQ. The CDR3 totals 16 residues. V shed 4 bases and J 5 bases; nucleotides not matched to a gene: 10. The CDR3 protein is CASSLAGTGGSETQYF. DNA of the CDR3: TGCGCCAGCAGCCTAGCCGGGACAGGGGGGTCGGAGACCCAGTACTTC. Full variable domain (outside the CDR3, taken from reference TRBV5-1 and TRBJ2-5): KAGVTQTPRYLIKTRGQQVTLSCSPISGHRSVSWYQQTPGQGLQFLFEYFSETQRNKGNFPGRFSGRQFSNSRSEMNVSTLELGDSALYLCASSLAGTGGSETQYFGPGTRLLVL.

The chain is built from TRBV27 and TRBJ2-1; 13 bases fit TRBD2. V shed 5 bases, J shed 4 bases, and the junction held 2 bases outside the gene matches. The CDR3 extends over 15 amino acids. Germline lookup yields CDR1 MNHEY and CDR2 SMNVEV (reference sequence). Here the CDR3 reads CASSPGLAGYNEQFF. CDR3 in DNA: TGTGCCAGCAGTCCGGGACTAGCGGGGTACAATGAGCAGTTCTTC.

The chain carries TRBV5-4 and TRBJ1-2; 11 bases agree with TRBD1. The CDR3 length is 16 residues. V lost 0 bases and J lost 8; bases outside the gene matches: 9. Germline V CDR1 and CDR2: SGHNT, YYREEE (reference sequence). The CDR3 here is CASSLAGDRGFQGYTF. The CDR3 DNA reads as TGTGCCAGCAGCTTGGCGGGGGACAGGGGGTTTCAGGGCTACACCTTC.

The V gene is TRBV11-3, the J gene TRBJ2-5, with 7 nucleotides matching TRBD1. Per germline, CDR1 SGHNT and CDR2 YENEEA. This CDR3 is 13 amino acids long. Trimming removed 5 bases from V and 5 bases from J; junction bases left unmatched: 5. The CDR3 region is CASSATGQETQYF. The CDR3 DNA is TGTGCCAGCAGCGCGACAGGGCAGGAGACCCAGTACTTC.

J is TRBJ2-6 and V is TRBV18; D is undetermined. Trimming left V 0 bases short and J 1 base short, with 4 bases between. Germline CDR1 and CDR2: KGHSH and LQKENI. The CDR3 length is 15 residues. CDR3 DNA sequence: TGTGCCAGCTCACCACCTCTGTCTGGGGCCAACGTCCTGACTTTC. This sequence encodes CASSPPLSGANVLTF. The variable domain in full, with the rest retrieved from reference TRBV18 and TRBJ2-6, is NAGVMQNPRHLVRRRGQEARLRCSPMKGHSHVYWYRQLPEEGLKFMVYLQKENIIDESGMPKERFSAEFPKEGPSILRIQQVVRGDSAAYFCASSPPLSGANVLTFGAGSRLTVL.

This CDR3 reads CAISDIKTDYRRGYTF. CDR3 bases: TGTGCCATCAGTGACATCAAGACGGACTACCGGCGAGGCTACACCTTC. The rearrangement uses TRBV10-3 and TRBJ1-2; D remains ambiguous. CDR3 length equals 16 residues. The germline V and J ends were trimmed by 3 bases and 8 bases, with 22 bases remaining between them. Germline V gene data show CDR1 as ENHRY and CDR2 as SYGVKD.

V usage is TRBV6-5 and J usage is TRBJ1-5; 10 nucleotides match TRBD1. From germline, CDR1 is MNHEY and CDR2 SVGAGI. The CDR3 has 15 amino acids. J was trimmed by 4 bases and V by 6 bases; bases with no gene match: 6. The CDR3 DNA follows: TGTGCCAGCAGACCCGGGACAGGGGCGAATCAGCCCCAGCATTTT. As protein: CASRPGTGANQPQHF.

V and J are TRBV5-6 and TRBJ2-7; 9 bases line up with TRBD1. The CDR3 is 18 amino acids. With 5 bases clipped from V and 0 bases from J, the junction kept 15 bases outside the gene matches. Germline loops: CDR1 SGHDT, CDR2 YYEEEE. The CDR3 DNA follows: TGTGCCAGCAGTGTCACAGGGGGCCCGTTCCAGAGCTCCTACGAGCAGTACTTC. Residues: CASSVTGGPFQSSYEQYF.

The chain combines TRBV30 with TRBJ2-5; no clear D gene. The ends were cut back, 0 bases at V and 2 bases at J, with 7 bases in the middle. Germline V gene sequence: CDR1 GTSNPN, CDR2 SVGIG (reference sequence). CDR3 length: 13 residues. The CDR3 DNA is TGTGCCTGGAGTGTTTCCCGTCAAGAGACCCAGTACTTC. Its translation is CAWSVSRQETQYF. Combining the CDR3 with reference TRBV30 and TRBJ2-5 gives the whole variable domain SQTIHQWPATLVQPVGSPLSLECTVEGTSNPNLYWYRQAAGRGLQLLFYSVGIGQISSEVPQNLSASRPQDRQFILSSKKLLLSDSGFYLCAWSVSRQETQYFGPGTRLLVL.

This rearrangement joins TRBV29-1 to TRBJ2-1; 7 nucleotides match TRBD1. CDR1 and CDR2 (germline): SQVTM, ANQGSEA. The trim removed 4 bases at V and 0 bases at J, leaving 9 bases unmatched. The length of the CDR3 is 16 residues. DNA for the CDR3: TGCAGCGTTGTAAGGACAGGCCCTAGCTCCTACAATGAGCAGTTCTTC. It is translated as CSVVRTGPSSYNEQFF.

The chain recombines TRBV28 with TRBJ1-2, with 9 bases matching TRBD1. CDR3 size: 14 residues. V lost 8 bases to trimming and J lost 4 bases; unmatched junction nucleotides: 8. CDR1 is MDHEN and CDR2 is SYDVKM in the germline V gene. The CDR3 reads CASDETGGLYGYTF. Written as DNA, the CDR3 is TGTGCCAGCGATGAGACAGGGGGACTCTATGGCTACACCTTC.

This chain joins TRBV6-1 and TRBJ2-2, with 9 bases aligning to TRBD2. This CDR3 has 14 amino acids. V shed 8 bases and J 8 bases; nucleotides not matched to a gene: 9. The germline V gene has CDR1 MNHNS and CDR2 SASEGT. CDR3 sequence: CASLLAGRWGELFF. CDR3 bases: TGTGCCAGCCTACTAGCGGGCAGATGGGGGGAGCTGTTTTTT.

The chain uses TRBV10-3 and TRBJ2-7, with D maybe TRBD1 (7 bases). CDR3 length equals 14 residues. CDR1 is ENHRY, CDR2 SYGVKD, per germline. Trimming shortened V by 4 bases and J by 3 bases, and 13 bases separated the two germline ends. The DNA for the CDR3 is TGTGCCATCAGTGGGGCGGGACAGAGCTACGAGCAGTACTTC. It codes for CAISGAGQSYEQYF.

V is TRBV19 and J is TRBJ1-5, with 7 bases lining up with TRBD1. CDR3 length equals 14 residues. Germline V gene sequence: CDR1 LNHDA, CDR2 SQIVND (reference sequence). The V segment lost 6 bases and the J segment 6 bases; nucleotides outside the gene matches: 8. The CDR3 DNA reads TGTGCCAGTAGATCCCCAGGGGGAAGTCAGCCCCAGCATTTT. Translation: CASRSPGGSQPQHF.

V is TRBV7-3 and J is TRBJ1-1, with unresolved D. The CDR3 has 13 amino acids. Germline V gene sequence: CDR1 SGHTA, CDR2 FQGTGA. Between the trimmed V and J ends, which lost 5 bases and 1 base, there was a span of 8 bases. In DNA, the CDR3 is TGTGCCAGCAGCCCCTCGGGGAACACTGAAGCTTTCTTT. Encoded protein: CASSPSGNTEAFF.

V usage is TRBV14 and J usage is TRBJ1-3; 7 nucleotides line up with TRBD1. This CDR3 contains 15 residues. V lost 0 bases and J lost 3; bases outside the gene matches: 2. CDR1 is SGHDN and CDR2 is FVKESK in the germline V gene. CDR3 nucleotides: TGTGCCAGCAGCCAAGACGACAGGGTTGGAAACACCATATATTTT. Protein sequence: CASSQDDRVGNTIYF.

CDR3 sequence (DNA): TGTGCCAGCAGCGTAGCTACTGGGGCTTCTGGCTACACCTTC. Translated, it gives CASSVATGASGYTF. The J gene is TRBJ1-2, the V gene TRBV9; TRBD1 might be the D (5 bases). The ends were cut back, 0 bases at V and 7 bases at J, with 13 bases in the middle. The CDR3 has 14 amino acids. Germline loops: CDR1 SGDLS, CDR2 YYNGEE.

This chain connects TRBV7-3 to TRBJ2-7; D possibly corresponds to TRBD1 (5 bases). The germline V gene has CDR1 SGHTA and CDR2 FQGTGA. V was shortened by 5 bases and J by 2 bases, with 13 bases between the two germline ends. This CDR3 contains 14 residues. The CDR3 nucleotides read TGTGCCAGCAGCCCGGACATAGGGCCCTACGAGCAGTACTTC. Its translation is CASSPDIGPYEQYF.

This chain's CDR3 is CASSSQGALGEKLFF. The CDR3 coding sequence is TGTGCCAGCAGCTCACAGGGGGCGTTGGGTGAAAAACTGTTTTTT. The chain has TRBV5-4 and TRBJ1-4; 9 nucleotides match TRBD1. From germline, CDR1 is SGHNT and CDR2 YYREEE (reference sequence). The CDR3 sequence is 15 residues long. Losses at the gene ends were 3 bases for V and 7 bases for J; bases not matched to a gene: 7.

The V call is TRBV6-6, the J call TRBJ2-7; D may be TRBD1 (6 bases). The V gene lost 6 bases and the J gene lost 5 bases, with 20 bases spanning the gap. The CDR3 has 15 amino acids. CDR1 and CDR2 from the germline V gene are MNHNY and SVGAGI (reference sequence). The CDR3 sequence: CASSGQRGSEDEQYF. CDR3 bases: TGTGCCAGCAGCGGACAGAGGGGTTCCGAGGACGAGCAGTACTTC.